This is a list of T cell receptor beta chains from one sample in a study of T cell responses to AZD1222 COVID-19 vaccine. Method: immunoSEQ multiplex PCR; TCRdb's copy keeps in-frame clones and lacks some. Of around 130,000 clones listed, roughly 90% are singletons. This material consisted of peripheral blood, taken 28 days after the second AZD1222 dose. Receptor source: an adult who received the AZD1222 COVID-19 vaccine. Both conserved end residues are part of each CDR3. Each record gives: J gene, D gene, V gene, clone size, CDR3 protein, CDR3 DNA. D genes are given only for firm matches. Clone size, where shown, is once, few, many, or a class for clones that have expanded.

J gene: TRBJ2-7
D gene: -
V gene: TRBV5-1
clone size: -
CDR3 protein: CASSPQGLSYEQYF
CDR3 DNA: TGCGCCAGCAGCCCTCAGGGCCTCTCCTACGAGCAGTACTTC

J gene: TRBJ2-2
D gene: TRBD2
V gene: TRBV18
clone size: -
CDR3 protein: CASSPSGLGGTGELFF
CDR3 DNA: TGTGCCAGCTCGCCTTCGGGACTAGGGGGCACCGGGGAGCTGTTTTTT

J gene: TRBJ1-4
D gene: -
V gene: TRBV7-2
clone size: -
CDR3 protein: CASSSGAEKLFF
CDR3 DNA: TGTGCCAGCAGCTCGGGAGCTGAAAAACTGTTTTTT

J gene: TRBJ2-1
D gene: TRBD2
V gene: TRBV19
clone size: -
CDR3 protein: CASISASGGQYNEQFF
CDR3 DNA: TGTGCCAGTATTAGTGCTAGCGGGGGTCAGTACAATGAGCAGTTCTTC

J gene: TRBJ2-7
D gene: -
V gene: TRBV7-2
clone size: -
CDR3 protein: CASSSQGGLGSLYEQYF
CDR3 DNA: TGTGCCAGCAGCTCCCAAGGGGGACTGGGAAGCCTCTACGAGCAGTACTTC

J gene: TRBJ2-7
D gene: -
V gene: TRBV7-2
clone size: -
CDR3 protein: CASSSKTGLSSYEQYF
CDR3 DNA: TGTGCCAGCAGCTCGAAGACAGGATTATCCTCCTACGAGCAGTACTTC

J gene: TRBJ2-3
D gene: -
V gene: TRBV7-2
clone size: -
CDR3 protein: CASSLPTGRGTQYF
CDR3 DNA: TGTGCCAGCAGCTTACCCACAGGGAGGGGTACGCAGTATTTT

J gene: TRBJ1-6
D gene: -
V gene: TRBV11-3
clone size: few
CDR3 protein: CASSSTGDSPLHF
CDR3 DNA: TGTGCCAGCAGCTCGACAGGTGATTCACCCCTCCACTTT

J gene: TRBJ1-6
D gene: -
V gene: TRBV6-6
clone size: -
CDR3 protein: CASSYSGRNYNSPLHF
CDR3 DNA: TGTGCCAGCAGTTACTCTGGGCGTAACTATAATTCACCCCTCCACTTT

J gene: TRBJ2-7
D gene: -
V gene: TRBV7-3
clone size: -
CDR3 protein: CASSLSGGNAYEQYF
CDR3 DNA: TGTGCCAGCAGCTTATCTGGGGGTAACGCCTACGAGCAGTACTTC

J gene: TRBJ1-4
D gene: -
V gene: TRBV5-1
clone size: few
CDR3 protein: CASSRGDNSNEKLFF
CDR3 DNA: TGCGCCAGCAGCCGGGGCGATAACAGTAATGAAAAACTGTTTTTT

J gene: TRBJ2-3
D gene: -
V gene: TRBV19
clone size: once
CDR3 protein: CASSILLGDTTDTQYF
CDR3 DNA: TGTGCCAGTAGTATATTGTTAGGGGATACCACAGATACGCAGTATTTT